A selection of T cell receptor beta chains follows, all from one sample in a study of blood T cell repertoires in COVID-19. Produced via immunoSEQ multiplex PCR; TCRdb's table is partial and in-frame only. The sample lists 50,000 or so clones, 75% to 95% seen once, with about an eighth in the top ten. Material for sequencing was peripheral blood. These TCRs come from a human donor with active COVID-19. The donor label of this sample is uncertain. Both conserved end residues are part of each CDR3. A D gene is named only where the DNA matches it firmly. Clone sizes are given selectively: once, few, many, or a class where the clone is expanded.

TRBJ1-4 . . TRBV5-1 CASSLEGRVEEKLFF TGCGCCAGCAGCTTGGAGGGCAGGGTGGAGGAAAAACTGTTTTTT
TRBJ2-7 . . TRBV7-8 CASSLARGSEQYF TGTGCCAGCAGCTTAGCGAGGGGGAGCGAGCAGTACTTC
TRBJ1-2 TRBD1 . TRBV2 CASSNRDSGLYGYTF TGTGCCAGCAGCAACCGGGACAGTGGACTATATGGCTACACCTTC
TRBJ1-2 TRBD1 . TRBV19 CASSIERGPNYGYTF TGTGCCAGTAGTATAGAAAGGGGGCCCAACTATGGCTACACCTTC
TRBJ2-1 . . TRBV7-9 CASSVHDEQFF TGTGCCAGCAGCGTACACGATGAGCAGTTCTTC
TRBJ1-5 TRBD1 . TRBV7-2 CASSFLTGPWQPQHF TGTGCCAGCAGCTTCTTGACAGGGCCGTGGCAGCCCCAGCATTTT
TRBJ1-2 . . TRBV19 CASSIGGSYGYTF TGTGCCAGTAGTATTGGGGGGAGCTATGGCTACACCTTC
TRBJ1-1 TRBD1 . TRBV29-1 CSATGGTEAFF TGCAGCGCGACAGGGGGCACTGAAGCTTTCTTT
TRBJ1-4 . . TRBV5-4 CASSQSWGASEKLFF TGTGCCAGCAGCCAGTCATGGGGCGCGAGTGAAAAACTGTTTTTT
TRBJ1-2 . . TRBV4-3 CASSQAAGANYGYTF TGCGCCAGCAGCCAAGCAGCAGGGGCTAACTATGGCTACACCTTC
TRBJ1-1 . . TRBV19 CASSIGGGEMTTEAFF TGTGCCAGTAGTATAGGAGGGGGGGAGATGACCACTGAAGCTTTCTTT
TRBJ2-3 TRBD2 . TRBV7-6 CASSLPGLAGQDRSTDTQYF TGTGCCAGCAGTCTTCCGGGACTAGCGGGTCAAGATCGTAGCACAGATACGCAGTATTTT
TRBJ1-2 . . TRBV15 CATSEPGHFDGYTF TGTGCCACCAGCGAACCAGGACACTTCGATGGCTACACCTTC
TRBJ1-2 . . TRBV7-9 CASSAPTGGAYSGYTF TGTGCCAGCAGCGCCCCGACTGGGGGGGCATATAGTGGCTACACCTTC
TRBJ1-4 . . TRBV18 CASSPGEATNEKLFF TGTGCCAGCTCACCAGGGGAGGCAACTAATGAAAAACTGTTTTTT
TRBJ2-1 TRBD2 . TRBV4-1 CASSQDRSGKQFF TGCGCCAGCAGCCAAGATAGGAGCGGGAAGCAGTTCTTC
TRBJ2-7 TRBD2 . TRBV5-6 CASTLSGRLPYEQYF TGTGCCAGCACCCTCTCCGGGAGGCTTCCCTACGAGCAGTACTTC
TRBJ2-3 TRBD1 . TRBV6-5 CASRRQGEDTQYF TGTGCCAGCAGAAGACAGGGAGAAGATACGCAGTATTTT
TRBJ2-1 . . TRBV9 CASSEGNRVENEQFF TGTGCCAGCAGCGAGGGGAACAGGGTGGAGAATGAGCAGTTCTTC
TRBJ1-2 . . TRBV15 CATSRDTQGSYGYTF TGTGCCACCAGCAGAGATACCCAGGGGTCCTATGGCTACACCTTC
TRBJ2-3 TRBD2 . TRBV18 CASSPSLSGVGDTQYF TGTGCCAGCTCACCATCCCTTAGCGGGGTTGGTGATACGCAGTATTTT
TRBJ2-5 . once TRBV11-3 CASSLGTGSRGETQYF TGTGCCAGCAGCTTAGGCACAGGGTCTCGAGGAGAGACCCAGTACTTC
TRBJ2-1 TRBD2 . TRBV7-9 CASTGTIYNEQFF TGTGCCAGCACCGGGACTATTTACAATGAGCAGTTCTTC
TRBJ2-5 . . TRBV30 CAQDWYQETQYF TGTGCCCAGGACTGGTACCAAGAGACCCAGTACTTC
TRBJ1-1 . . TRBV5-1 CASSLTGSTEAFF TGCGCCAGCAGCTTGACAGGGAGCACTGAAGCTTTCTTT
TRBJ1-2 . . TRBV28 CASSLRGPGGYTF TGTGCCAGCAGTTTGCGGGGCCCTGGAGGCTACACCTTC
TRBJ2-1 . . TRBV6-5 CASILSGEQFF TGTGCCAGCATCCTTTCGGGGGAGCAGTTCTTC
TRBJ2-1 . once TRBV5-1 CASAITPGSYNEQFF TGCGCCAGCGCCATCACGCCGGGCTCCTACAATGAGCAGTTCTTC
TRBJ1-2 . few TRBV12-5 CASGLVLEGSGYTF TGTGCTAGTGGTTTGGTACTTGAGGGCTCTGGCTACACCTTC
TRBJ2-1 . . TRBV6-5 CASSYRGEQFF TGTGCCAGCAGTTACAGGGGGGAGCAGTTCTTC
TRBJ2-1 TRBD2 . TRBV28 CASTGDGRPYEQFF TGTGCCAGCACGGGAGACGGGAGGCCTTATGAGCAGTTCTTC
TRBJ1-1 TRBD1 . TRBV24-1 CATSDLDRGLVFQDTEAFF TGTGCCACCAGTGATTTGGACAGGGGGTTGGTTTTTCAGGACACTGAAGCTTTCTTT
TRBJ2-1 TRBD2 once TRBV30 CAWSFPSGRRNEQFF TGTGCCTGGAGTTTTCCAAGCGGGAGGAGGAATGAGCAGTTCTTC
TRBJ1-2 . . TRBV4-2 CASSPGGDGYTF TGTGCCAGCAGCCCCGGAGGGGATGGCTACACCTTC
TRBJ2-7 TRBD1 . TRBV2 CASSSLGPRQGLHEQYF TGTGCCAGCAGTTCCCTAGGTCCGAGACAGGGGTTGCACGAGCAGTACTTC
TRBJ1-2 . . TRBV19 CASRKGEGDYGYTF TGTGCCAGTAGAAAAGGGGAGGGAGACTATGGCTACACCTTC
TRBJ1-1 . few TRBV29-1 CSVGGGTEAFF TGCAGCGTTGGGGGCGGCACTGAAGCTTTCTTT
TRBJ2-1 TRBD1 . TRBV6-4 CASSRSPGQGAGEQFF TGTGCCAGCAGCCGGTCTCCGGGACAGGGGGCCGGTGAGCAGTTCTTC
TRBJ2-1 . . TRBV5-5 CASSLSSSIYNEQFF TGTGCCAGCAGCTTGTCGTCTAGTATTTACAATGAGCAGTTCTTC
TRBJ1-1 TRBD1 . TRBV9 CASSPATGNTEAFF TGTGCCAGCAGCCCCGCGACAGGGAATACTGAAGCTTTCTTT
TRBJ2-3 . . TRBV29-1 CSVERETDTQYF TGCAGCGTGGAGAGGGAGACAGATACGCAGTATTTT
TRBJ1-5 . once TRBV12-3/TRBV12-4 CASGRGRNQPQHF TGTGCCAGCGGGAGGGGGAGAAATCAGCCCCAGCATTTT
TRBJ1-4 TRBD1 . TRBV5-4 CASSLPFHRGFPFRAEKLFF TGTGCCAGCAGCTTGCCCTTCCACAGGGGTTTTCCCTTTCGGGCTGAAAAACTGTTTTTT
TRBJ2-1 . . TRBV4-3 CASSPGGWDNYNEQFF TGCGCCAGCAGCCCCGGAGGATGGGACAACTACAATGAGCAGTTCTTC
TRBJ2-1 . . TRBV9 CASSVGGGASYNEQFF TGTGCCAGCAGCGTAGGAGGCGGGGCCTCCTACAATGAGCAGTTCTTC
TRBJ1-6 TRBD1 . TRBV7-2 CASSMDRVGPLHF TGTGCCAGCAGTATGGACAGGGTAGGTCCCCTCCACTTT